Listed below are T cell receptor beta chains from one sample, sequenced in a study of cytomegalovirus exposure and HLA in healthy donors. Generated by immunoSEQ multiplex PCR, the TCRdb table keeps only in-frame clones and is missing some. Among about 190,000 clones, about 86% were seen once, and the ten largest hold 0.31%. The sample was PBMCs. These receptors came from a woman in her thirties in good health and CMV-seronegative. The CDR3 runs from the conserved cysteine through the conserved F or W. A D gene is named only where the DNA matches it firmly. Clone size is shown for a subset of rows, as once, few, many or a class of expanded clone.

clone size	CDR3 length	D gene	V gene	J gene	CDR3 DNA	CDR3 protein
.	13	.	TRBV18	TRBJ2-5	TGTGCCAGCTCTCCAATTGGGGGGGAGACCCAGTACTTC	CASSPIGGETQYF
.	14	.	TRBV5-1	TRBJ2-7	TGCGCCAGCAGCTTGCCCGGGAATCCCTACGAGCAGTACTTC	CASSLPGNPYEQYF
.	14	.	TRBV14	TRBJ2-1	TGTGCCAGCAGCCAGAGGACTCACTACAATGAGCAGTTCTTC	CASSQRTHYNEQFF
.	16	TRBD2	TRBV5-5	TRBJ2-7	TGTGCCAGCAGCCGCCTTCCGGGGGGGAACTCCTACGAGCAGTACTTC	CASSRLPGGNSYEQYF
.	17	.	TRBV7-3	TRBJ2-6	TGTGCCAGCAGCTTAACTGGCGGATACTCTGGGGCCAACGTCCTGACTTTC	CASSLTGGYSGANVLTF
.	18	TRBD2	TRBV7-9	TRBJ2-1	TGTGCCAGCAGCTCCGGGACCCTCGGGACTAGCGTGGACAATGAGCAGTTCTTC	CASSSGTLGTSVDNEQFF
once	16	.	TRBV14	TRBJ2-5	TGTGCCAGCAGCCAAGATAGGGGCGGTCACCCAGAGACCCAGTACTTC	CASSQDRGGHPETQYF
.	15	TRBD1	TRBV19	TRBJ2-3	TGTGCCAGTAGTATACGGACAGGGAAAACAGATACGCAGTATTTT	CASSIRTGKTDTQYF
.	14	.	TRBV7-8	TRBJ2-2	TGTGCCAGCAGCTCCCGGACTGGCACCGGGGAGCTGTTTTTT	CASSSRTGTGELFF
.	14	.	TRBV28	TRBJ2-7	TGTGCCAGCACCTGGACATCACCCTCCAACGAGCAGTACTTC	CASTWTSPSNEQYF
.	15	TRBD1	TRBV4-1	TRBJ2-7	TGCGCCAGCAGCCAAGGAAGGGGGCTCGGGTACGAGCAGTACTTC	CASSQGRGLGYEQYF
.	13	.	TRBV28	TRBJ1-2	TGTGCCAGCAGGTTGACAGCTAACTATGGCTACACCTTC	CASRLTANYGYTF
.	15	TRBD1	TRBV9	TRBJ2-7	TGTGCCAGCAGCCCCCGCGGACAGGGGGCCTACGAGCAGTACTTC	CASSPRGQGAYEQYF
.	11	.	TRBV28	TRBJ2-7	TGTGCCAGCAGTCGCTCCTACGAGCAGTACTTC	CASSRSYEQYF
.	17	TRBD2	TRBV14	TRBJ2-1	TGTGCCAGCAGCCAAGATTTGGGGCTAGCGGGATACAATGAGCAGTTCTTC	CASSQDLGLAGYNEQFF
.	13	.	TRBV7-2	TRBJ1-1	TGTGCCAGCAGCTTGCAGGGGTGGACTGAAGCTTTCTTT	CASSLQGWTEAFF
.	15	.	TRBV7-6	TRBJ2-7	TGTGCCAGCAGCCGCCTAGGACGGGATTCGTACGAGCAGTACTTC	CASSRLGRDSYEQYF
.	13	.	TRBV6-6	TRBJ2-4	TGTGCCAGCAGACAGACAGGACCCTCTTTGCAGTACTTC	CASRQTGPSLQYF
.	16	.	TRBV15	TRBJ2-5	TGTGCCACCAGCAGAGATAGGACAGTCGGTGGGGAGACCCAGTACTTC	CATSRDRTVGGETQYF
.	14	.	TRBV2	TRBJ2-2	TGTGCCAGCAGGGACTCTACGAACACCGGGGAGCTGTTTTTT	CASRDSTNTGELFF
.	17	TRBD2	TRBV27	TRBJ2-1	TGTGCCAGCAGTTCTAGGCTACGCGGGGGTACAATGAATGAGCAGTTCTTC	CASSSRLRGGTMNEQFF
.	11	.	TRBV20-1	TRBJ1-2	TGCAGTGCCCTAAGGACAAATAGCTACACCTTC	CSALRTNSYTF
.	15	TRBD1	TRBV10-1	TRBJ1-3	TGCGCCAGCAGTGAGTCGGACAGGGATGGAAACACCATATATTTT	CASSESDRDGNTIYF
.	15	TRBD2	TRBV6-1	TRBJ2-3	TGTGCCAGCGAGAGACTAGCGGCTGGCACAGATACGCAGTATTTT	CASERLAAGTDTQYF
.	15	TRBD2	TRBV5-4	TRBJ2-3	TGTGCCAGCAGCTTGGATAGCGGGAGGGCAGATACGCAGTATTTT	CASSLDSGRADTQYF
.	15	.	TRBV5-1	TRBJ2-7	TGCGCCAGCAGCCGCGAGCGGGTCGGGTCCTACGAGCAGTACTTC	CASSRERVGSYEQYF
few	15	.	TRBV6-5	TRBJ1-2	TGTGCCAGCAGCCCTGAAGGCGGGGGCTACTATGGCTACACCTTC	CASSPEGGGYYGYTF
few	13	.	TRBV5-6	TRBJ2-2	TGTGCCAGCAGCTTGGTTATCACCGGGGAGCTGTTTTTT	CASSLVITGELFF
few	15	TRBD2	TRBV28	TRBJ2-2	TGTGCCAGCACCGCGGGACTAGCGGATACCGGGGAGCTGTTTTTT	CASTAGLADTGELFF
once	16	TRBD1	TRBV5-6	TRBJ1-5	TGTGCCAGCAGCTTGAGTGGGACAGGGGCATCTCAGCCCCAGCATTTT	CASSLSGTGASQPQHF
.	13	TRBD1	TRBV10-1	TRBJ2-7	TGCGCCAGCAGTAGGACAGGGACGGGCGAGCAGTACTTC	CASSRTGTGEQYF
few	14	TRBD2	TRBV28	TRBJ2-1	TGTGCCAGCAGTTCGCGGGAGGGCAGAGAGGAGCAGTTCTTC	CASSSREGREEQFF
few	15	TRBD2	TRBV4-2	TRBJ2-3	TGTGCCAGCAGCCAAGATCGGGGGGGCATAGATACGCAGTATTTT	CASSQDRGGIDTQYF
.	15	TRBD2	TRBV9	TRBJ2-7	TGTGCCAGCAGCGTAGCTAGCGGCAGCCTGTACGAGCAGTACTTC	CASSVASGSLYEQYF
.	13	.	TRBV27	TRBJ1-5	TGTGCCAGCAGTCACAGGGTAGGGCAGCCCCAGCATTTT	CASSHRVGQPQHF
.	18	.	TRBV7-8	TRBJ2-7	TGTGCCAGCAGCTTAGACCTGGCCGGGAGCGGTCCTTCAGGAGAGCAGTACTTC	CASSLDLAGSGPSGEQYF
.	15	TRBD1	TRBV28	TRBJ1-4	TGTGCCAGCAGTACAACGGGACAGGGAGGGGAAAAACTGTTTTTT	CASSTTGQGGEKLFF
.	14	.	TRBV5-4	TRBJ2-5	TGTGCCAGCAGCTTGGACTTGAGGGCGGAGACCCAGTACTTC	CASSLDLRAETQYF
.	15	.	TRBV2	TRBJ2-1	TGTGCCAGCCGTAGGTCTAGCGTCTTCTACAATGAGCAGTTCTTC	CASRRSSVFYNEQFF
.	16	.	TRBV13	TRBJ1-4	TGTGCCAGCAGCTTAGGGGAGGCCGCAACTAATGAAAAACTGTTTTTT	CASSLGEAATNEKLFF
.	19	TRBD2	TRBV7-8	TRBJ2-5	TGTGCCAGCAGCCCCGGGTTTGGGACTAGCGGGGGGCAACAAGAGACCCAGTACTTC	CASSPGFGTSGGQQETQYF
.	12	.	TRBV11-2	TRBJ2-2	TGTGCCAGCAGCCCCTTAGTCCCGGAGCTGTTTTTT	CASSPLVPELFF
.	16	.	TRBV9	TRBJ2-6	TGTGCCAGCAGCGGGACCCAGGGTCCTGGGGCCAACGTCCTGACTTTC	CASSGTQGPGANVLTF
.	15	.	TRBV27	TRBJ1-2	TGTGCCAGCAGGAAGACAGGAGCAAACTCCTATGGCTACACCTTC	CASRKTGANSYGYTF
.	13	TRBD1	TRBV2	TRBJ2-7	TGTGCCAGCACTCAAGGACAGGGTTACGAGCAGTACTTC	CASTQGQGYEQYF
.	11	.	TRBV20-1	TRBJ1-1	TGCAGTGCTAGCGGGGATGTTCGAGCTTTCTTT	CSASGDVRAFF
.	13	.	TRBV29-1	TRBJ2-3	TGCAGCGTTATGCTCCCATTAGCAGATACGCAGTATTTT	CSVMLPLADTQYF
.	15	TRBD2	TRBV11-2	TRBJ2-1	TGTGCCAGCAGCCCCGGTTTTAGCGGGAACAATGAGCAGTTCTTC	CASSPGFSGNNEQFF
once	17	.	TRBV5-1	TRBJ2-7	TGCGCCAGCAGCTTGGCCTCCTCGGGGACATGGACCTACGAGCAGTACTTC	CASSLASSGTWTYEQYF
once	16	.	TRBV25-1	TRBJ2-2	TGTGCCAGCAGGGCCGTAGCGGCCCAGAACACCGGGGAGCTGTTTTTT	CASRAVAAQNTGELFF
.	15	TRBD1	TRBV28	TRBJ2-7	TGTGCCAGCAGCACCAACAGGGGCGATCCCTACGAGCAGTACTTC	CASSTNRGDPYEQYF
.	14	TRBD1	TRBV19	TRBJ2-7	TGTGCCAGTAGTGACAGGGGGTCCCCCTACGAGCAGTACTTC	CASSDRGSPYEQYF
once	16	.	TRBV2	TRBJ1-5	TGTGCCAGCGGAAAAAGGGGATTTTATAGCAATCAGCCCCAGCATTTT	CASGKRGFYSNQPQHF